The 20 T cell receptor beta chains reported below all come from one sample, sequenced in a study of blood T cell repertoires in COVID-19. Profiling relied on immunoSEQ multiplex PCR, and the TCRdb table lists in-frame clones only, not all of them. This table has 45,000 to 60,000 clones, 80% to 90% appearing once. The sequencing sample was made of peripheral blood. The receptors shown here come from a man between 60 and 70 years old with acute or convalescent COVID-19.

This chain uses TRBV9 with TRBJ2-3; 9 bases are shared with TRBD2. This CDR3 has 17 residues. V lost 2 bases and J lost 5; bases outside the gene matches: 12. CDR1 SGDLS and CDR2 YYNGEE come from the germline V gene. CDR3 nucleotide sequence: TGTGCCAGCAGCGTTTCGGCTAGCGGGGACTTCAAAGATACGCAGTATTTT. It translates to CASSVSASGDFKDTQYF.

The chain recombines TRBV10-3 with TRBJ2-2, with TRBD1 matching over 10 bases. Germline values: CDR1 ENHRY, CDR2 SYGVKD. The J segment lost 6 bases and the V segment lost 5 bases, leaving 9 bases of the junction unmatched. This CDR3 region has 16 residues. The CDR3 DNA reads TGTGCCATCAGTTCCTCCGGGACAGGGGTTTCCGGGGAGCTGTTTTTT. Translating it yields CAISSSGTGVSGELFF.

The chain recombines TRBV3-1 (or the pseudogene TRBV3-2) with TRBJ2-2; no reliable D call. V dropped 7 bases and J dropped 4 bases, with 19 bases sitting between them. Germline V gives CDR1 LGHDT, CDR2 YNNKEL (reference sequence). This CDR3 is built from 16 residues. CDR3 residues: CASTMAARPRTGELFF. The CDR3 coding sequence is TGTGCCAGCACTATGGCTGCCAGGCCACGCACCGGGGAGCTGTTTTTT.

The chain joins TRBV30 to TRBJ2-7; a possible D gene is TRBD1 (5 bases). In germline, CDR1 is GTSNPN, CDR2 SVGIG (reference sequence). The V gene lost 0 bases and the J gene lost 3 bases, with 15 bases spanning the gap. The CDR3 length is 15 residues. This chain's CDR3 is CAWSVPNRRVYEQYF. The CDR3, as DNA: TGTGCCTGGAGTGTACCGAACAGGCGCGTCTACGAGCAGTACTTC.

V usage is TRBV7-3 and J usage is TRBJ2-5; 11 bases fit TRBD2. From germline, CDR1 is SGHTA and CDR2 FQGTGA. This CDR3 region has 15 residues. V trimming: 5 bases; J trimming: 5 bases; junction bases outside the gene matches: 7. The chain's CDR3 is CASSNSGGASETQYF. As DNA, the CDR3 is TGTGCCAGCAGCAATAGCGGGGGGGCATCTGAGACCCAGTACTTC.

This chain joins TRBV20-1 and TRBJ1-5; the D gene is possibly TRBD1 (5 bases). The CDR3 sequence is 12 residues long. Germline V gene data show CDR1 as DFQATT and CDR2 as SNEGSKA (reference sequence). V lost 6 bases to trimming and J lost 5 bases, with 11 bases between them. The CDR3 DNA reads TGCAGTGCGAGTCAGGGTTATCAGCCCCAGCATTTT. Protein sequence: CSASQGYQPQHF.

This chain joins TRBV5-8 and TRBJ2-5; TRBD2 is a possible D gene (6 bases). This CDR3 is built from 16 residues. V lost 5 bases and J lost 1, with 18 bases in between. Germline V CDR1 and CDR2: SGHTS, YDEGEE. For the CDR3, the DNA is TGTGCCAGCAGTCTCCCGGGAGTCCCCCCCCAAGAGACCCAGTACTTC. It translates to CASSLPGVPPQETQYF.

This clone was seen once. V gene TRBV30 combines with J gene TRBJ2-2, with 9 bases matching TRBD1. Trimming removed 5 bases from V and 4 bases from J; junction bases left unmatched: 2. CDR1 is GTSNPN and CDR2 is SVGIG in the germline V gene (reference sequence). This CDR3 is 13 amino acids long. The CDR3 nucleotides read TGTGCCTGGGACAGGGGGGGCACCGGGGAGCTGTTTTTT. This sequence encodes CAWDRGGTGELFF.

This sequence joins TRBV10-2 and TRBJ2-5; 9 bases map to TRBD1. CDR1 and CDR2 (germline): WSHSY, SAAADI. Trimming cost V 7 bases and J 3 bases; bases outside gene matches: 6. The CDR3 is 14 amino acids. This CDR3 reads CASTSRTGEETQYF. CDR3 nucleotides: TGCGCCAGCACCTCTCGGACAGGGGAAGAGACCCAGTACTTC.

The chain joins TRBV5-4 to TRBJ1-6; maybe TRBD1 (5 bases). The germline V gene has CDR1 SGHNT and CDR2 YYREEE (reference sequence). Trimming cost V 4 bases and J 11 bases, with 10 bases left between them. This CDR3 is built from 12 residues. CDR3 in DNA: TGTGCCAGCAGCCCGCGGGGGACACCCCTCCACTTT. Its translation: CASSPRGTPLHF.

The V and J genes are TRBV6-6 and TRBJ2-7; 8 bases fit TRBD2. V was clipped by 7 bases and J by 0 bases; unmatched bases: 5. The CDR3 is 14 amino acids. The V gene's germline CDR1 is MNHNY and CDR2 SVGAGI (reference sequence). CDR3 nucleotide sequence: TGTGCCAGCACCCGCGGGGGGACCTCCTACGAGCAGTACTTC. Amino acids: CASTRGGTSYEQYF.

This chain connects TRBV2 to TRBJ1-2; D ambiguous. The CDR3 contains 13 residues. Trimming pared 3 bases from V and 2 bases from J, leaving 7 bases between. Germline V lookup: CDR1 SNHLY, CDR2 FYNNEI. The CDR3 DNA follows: TGTGCCAGCAGTGACACAGAAAACTATGGCTACACCTTC. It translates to CASSDTENYGYTF.

This chain's CDR3 is CASSVGTGRNTIYF. CDR3 DNA sequence: TGTGCCAGCAGCGTCGGGACAGGGCGAAACACCATATATTTT. The genes are TRBV9 and TRBJ1-3; 9 bases line up with TRBD1. The CDR3 spans 14 residues. Trimming took 2 bases from V and 5 from J; bases not matched to a gene: 2. Germline CDR1 and CDR2: SGDLS and YYNGEE. Complete variable domain (other parts from reference TRBV9 and TRBJ1-3): DSGVTQTPKHLITATGQRVTLRCSPRSGDLSVYWYQQSLDQGLQFLIQYYNGEERAKGNILERFSAQQFPDLHSELNLSSLELGDSALYFCASSVGTGRNTIYFGEGSWLTVV.

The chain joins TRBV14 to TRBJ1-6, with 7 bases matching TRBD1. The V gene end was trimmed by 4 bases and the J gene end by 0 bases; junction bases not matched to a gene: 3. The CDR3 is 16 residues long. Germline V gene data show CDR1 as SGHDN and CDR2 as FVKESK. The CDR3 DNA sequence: TGTGCCAGCAGCCGACAGGGAAGCTCCTATAATTCACCCCTCCACTTT. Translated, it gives CASSRQGSSYNSPLHF.

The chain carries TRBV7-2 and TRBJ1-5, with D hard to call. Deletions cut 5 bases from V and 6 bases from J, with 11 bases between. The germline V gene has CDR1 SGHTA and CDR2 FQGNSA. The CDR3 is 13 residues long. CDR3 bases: TGTGCCAGCAGCGGAGGTGGAGTTCAGCCCCAGCATTTT. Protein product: CASSGGGVQPQHF.

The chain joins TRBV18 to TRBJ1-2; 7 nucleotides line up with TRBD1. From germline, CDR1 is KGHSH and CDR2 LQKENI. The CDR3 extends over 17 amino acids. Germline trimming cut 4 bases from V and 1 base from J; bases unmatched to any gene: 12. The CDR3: CASSRSPGQLLNYGYTF. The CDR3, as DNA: TGTGCCAGCTCACGTAGTCCGGGACAGCTCCTTAACTATGGCTACACCTTC.

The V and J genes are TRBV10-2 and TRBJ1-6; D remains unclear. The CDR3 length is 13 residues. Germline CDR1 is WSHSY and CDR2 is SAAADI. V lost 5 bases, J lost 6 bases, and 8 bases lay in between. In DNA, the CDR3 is TGCGCCAGCAGTCCCCTCCTTAATTCACCCCTCCACTTT. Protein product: CASSPLLNSPLHF.

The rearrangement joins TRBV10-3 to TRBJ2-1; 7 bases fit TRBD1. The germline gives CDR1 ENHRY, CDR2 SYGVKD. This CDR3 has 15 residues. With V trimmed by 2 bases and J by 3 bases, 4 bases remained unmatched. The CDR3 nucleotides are TGTGCCATCAGTGAGGGGGACAGATACTACAATGAGCAGTTCTTC. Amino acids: CAISEGDRYYNEQFF.

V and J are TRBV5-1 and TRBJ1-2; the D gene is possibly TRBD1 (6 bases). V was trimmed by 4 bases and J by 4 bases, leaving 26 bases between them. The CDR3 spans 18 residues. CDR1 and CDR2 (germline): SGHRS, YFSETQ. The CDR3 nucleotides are TGCGCCAGCAGCCATGCCGCTAGTGGGGGACAAGGACTCTATGGCTACACCTTC. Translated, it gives CASSHAASGGQGLYGYTF.

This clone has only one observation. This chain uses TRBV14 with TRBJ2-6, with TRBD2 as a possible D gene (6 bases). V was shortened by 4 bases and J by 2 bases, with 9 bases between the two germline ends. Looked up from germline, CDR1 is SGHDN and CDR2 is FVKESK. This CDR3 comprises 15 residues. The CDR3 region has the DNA TGTGCCAGCAGCCCCTGGGGGGCTGGGGCCAACGTCCTGACTTTC. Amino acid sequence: CASSPWGAGANVLTF. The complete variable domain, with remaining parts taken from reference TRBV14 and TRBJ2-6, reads EAGVTQFPSHSVIEKGQTVTLRCDPISGHDNLYWYRRVMGKEIKFLLHFVKESKQDESGMPNNRFLAERTGGTYSTLKVQPAELEDSGVYFCASSPWGAGANVLTFGAGSRLTVL.